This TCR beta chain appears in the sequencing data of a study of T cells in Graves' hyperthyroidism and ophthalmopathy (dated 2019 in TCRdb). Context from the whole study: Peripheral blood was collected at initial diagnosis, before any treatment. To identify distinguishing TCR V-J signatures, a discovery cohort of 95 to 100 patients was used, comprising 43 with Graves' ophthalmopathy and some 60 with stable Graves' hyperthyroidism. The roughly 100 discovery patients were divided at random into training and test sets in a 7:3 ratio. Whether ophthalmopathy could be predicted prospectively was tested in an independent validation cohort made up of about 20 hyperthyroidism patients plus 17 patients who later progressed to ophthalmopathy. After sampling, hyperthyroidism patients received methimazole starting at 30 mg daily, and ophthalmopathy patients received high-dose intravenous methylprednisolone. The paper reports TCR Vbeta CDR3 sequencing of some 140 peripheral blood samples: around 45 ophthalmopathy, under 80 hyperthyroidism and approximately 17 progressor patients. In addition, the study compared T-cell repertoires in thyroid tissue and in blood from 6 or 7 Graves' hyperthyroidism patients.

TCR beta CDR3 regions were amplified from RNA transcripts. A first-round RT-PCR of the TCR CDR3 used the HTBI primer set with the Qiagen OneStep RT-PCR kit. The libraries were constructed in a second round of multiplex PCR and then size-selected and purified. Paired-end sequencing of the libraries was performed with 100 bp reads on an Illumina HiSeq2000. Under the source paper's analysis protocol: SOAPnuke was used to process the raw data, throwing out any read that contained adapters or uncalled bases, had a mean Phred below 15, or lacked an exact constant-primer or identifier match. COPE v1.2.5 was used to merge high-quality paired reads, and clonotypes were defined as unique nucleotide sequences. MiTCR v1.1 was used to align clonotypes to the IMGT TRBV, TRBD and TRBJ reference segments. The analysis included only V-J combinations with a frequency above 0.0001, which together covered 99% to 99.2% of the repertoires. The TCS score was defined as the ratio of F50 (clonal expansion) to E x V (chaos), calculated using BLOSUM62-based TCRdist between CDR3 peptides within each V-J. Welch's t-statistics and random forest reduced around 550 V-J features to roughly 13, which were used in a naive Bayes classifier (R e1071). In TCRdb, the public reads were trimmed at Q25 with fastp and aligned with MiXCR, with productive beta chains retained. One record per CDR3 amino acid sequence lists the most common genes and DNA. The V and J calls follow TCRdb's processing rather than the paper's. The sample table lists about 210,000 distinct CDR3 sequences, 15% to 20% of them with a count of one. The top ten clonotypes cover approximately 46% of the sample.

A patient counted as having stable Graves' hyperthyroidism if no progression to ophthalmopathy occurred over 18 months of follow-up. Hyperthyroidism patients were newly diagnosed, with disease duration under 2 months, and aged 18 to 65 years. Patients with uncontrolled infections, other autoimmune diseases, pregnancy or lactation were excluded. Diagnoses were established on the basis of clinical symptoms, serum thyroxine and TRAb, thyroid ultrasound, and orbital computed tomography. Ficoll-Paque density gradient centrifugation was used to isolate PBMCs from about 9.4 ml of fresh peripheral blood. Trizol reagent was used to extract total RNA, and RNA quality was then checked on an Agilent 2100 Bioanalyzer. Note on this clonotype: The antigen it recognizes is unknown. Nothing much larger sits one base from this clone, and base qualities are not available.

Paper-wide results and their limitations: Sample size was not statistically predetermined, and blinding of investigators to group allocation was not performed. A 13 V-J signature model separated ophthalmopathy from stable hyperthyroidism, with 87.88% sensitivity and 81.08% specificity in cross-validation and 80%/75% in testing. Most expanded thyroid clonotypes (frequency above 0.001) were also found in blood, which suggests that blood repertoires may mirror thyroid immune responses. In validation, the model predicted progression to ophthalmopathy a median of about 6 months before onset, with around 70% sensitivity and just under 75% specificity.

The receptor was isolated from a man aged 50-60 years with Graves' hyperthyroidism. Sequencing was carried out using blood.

The CDR3 reads CASTRDRTPGDTQYF. The sequenced DNA is TGTGCCAGCACCAGGGACCGCACTCCCGGAGATACGCAGTATTTT. The receptor chain draws on TRBV7-2 and TRBJ2-3; the D call is possibly TRBD1 or TRBD2, each sharing 5 bases. The germline V gene provides CDR1 SGHTA and CDR2 FQGNSA. V sheds 7 bases and J sheds 5 bases, leaving 19 bases between their ends. The CDR3 numbers 15 residues from cysteine through phenylalanine. Just the 45-base CDR3 DNA is kept, in frame starting at base 1. Outside the CDR3, residues come from the reference TRBV7-2 and TRBJ2-3 proteins, so the full variable domain is: GAGVSQSPSNKVTEKGKDVELRCDPISGHTALYWYRQSLGQGLEFLIYFQGNSAPDKSGLPSDRFSAERTGGSVSTLTIQRTQQEDSAVYLCASTRDRTPGDTQYFGPGTRLTVL.